These 3 T cell receptor beta chains share one sample of origin, sequenced in a study of T cell responses to AZD1222 COVID-19 vaccine (dated by TCRdb to the early 2020s). Library generation was performed with the immunoSEQ multiplex PCR assay. TCRdb took this table from immuneACCESS and kept in-frame rearrangements with V and J called. Such tables lack part of the clones; where checked against another copy, unresolved V genes explain under half of the gap, and the rest is unexplained. Across this sample there are roughly 100,000 clones, with roughly 87% seen only once. 16% of the sample is in the top ten clones. The sample's time point label is to be understood as: baseline before first vaccination. Here the sequenced sample was peripheral blood, taken on day 0 of AZD1222 vaccination. The receptor set was obtained from an adult in good health.

The rearrangement links TRBV6-5 to TRBJ1-2, with TRBD1 as a possible D gene (6 bases). CDR3 length: 13 amino acids. The V gene's germline CDR1 is MNHEY and CDR2 SVGAGI. V was trimmed by 5 bases and J by 7 bases, leaving 14 bases between them. The CDR3 nucleotides are TGTGCCAGCAGTCGGGGGGCGAGTGGTGGCTACACCTTC. This encodes CASSRGASGGYTF.

This clone has only one observation. V is TRBV28 and J is TRBJ1-5; TRBD1 aligns across 8 bases. From germline, CDR1 is MDHEN and CDR2 SYDVKM. With 7 bases clipped from V and 6 bases from J, the junction kept 17 bases outside the gene matches. This CDR3 has 17 amino acids. CDR3 protein: CASTTGQGAAVGQPQHF. Written as DNA, the CDR3 is TGTGCCAGCACCACTGGTCAGGGGGCAGCGGTGGGTCAGCCCCAGCATTTT.

The rearrangement uses TRBV10-1 and TRBJ2-1; 9 bases map to TRBD2. Germline V lookup: CDR1 WNHNN, CDR2 SYGVQD (reference sequence). The CDR3 length is 14 residues. V dropped 3 bases and J dropped 8; count of bases not matched to a gene: 5. CDR3 sequence: CASSDAGGPYEQFF. In DNA form, the CDR3 reads TGCGCCAGCAGTGATGCGGGAGGGCCCTATGAGCAGTTCTTC.